This TCR beta chain was sequenced in a study of CD8+CD57+ T cells in acquired aplastic anemia (dated by TCRdb to the late 2010s). For the wider study: Extracted DNA from sorted CD4+ and CD8+ cells averaged around 3.2 ug, ranging from about 0.18 to 27.4 ug. CD8+CD57+ expansion was defined as a frequency above the mean frequency observed in healthy subjects. Broader findings and caveats from the paper: No significant difference in CD8+ Simpson's diversity was found between patients and healthy controls (P=0.060). Twenty-nine CD8+ CDR3 sequences were shared between patients and controls but appeared highly expressed in patients and within their immunodominant clones.

Profiling of TCR beta VDJ combinations and CDR3 sequences used genomic DNA as the template. An Illumina HiSeq 2000 was the platform used for TCR repertoire sequencing. As for the authors' bioinformatics: Repertoire assessment relied on Simpson's diversity index, CDR3 size and DJ length profiles, and TRBV/TRBJ rearrangement plots. The most abundant DNA sequence in the deep sequencing data was defined as the immunodominant clone. CDR3 amino acid sequences were screened for sharing across subjects and were compared with published repertoires and the VDJdb database. TCRdb handled the public reads itself, with Q25 trimming in fastp and clone calling in MiXCR, and kept productive beta chains. A single entry per CDR3 protein holds the most common genes and DNA from its merged rows. V and J calls and clone size were set by TCRdb, not the authors. The sample table shows about 180,000 distinct CDR3 sequences, and roughly 65% are seen once. The ten largest make up roughly 43% of the sample.

The patients picked for sequencing were ones in whom flow cytometry had shown an expansion of CD8+CD57+ cells. All patients had severe acquired aplastic anemia diagnosed by International Study of Aplastic Anemia and Agranulocytosis and Camitta criteria. No therapy had been received by the patients at the time of blood sampling. TCR repertoires of sorted CD4+ and CD8+ blood T cells from severe aplastic anemia patients and healthy subjects were deep-sequenced in the study. Patients were enrolled under clinicaltrials.gov protocols 00001620, 01623167, 00001397, 00071045, 00081523 and 00961064 in the USA. Ficoll-Paque density gradient centrifugation was used to isolate peripheral blood mononuclear cells. Before DNA was extracted, CD4+ and CD8+ T cells were sorted using either FACS or magnetic beads. Via the germline V gene, CDR1 is SGHTA and CDR2 FQGNSA. The CDR3, from cysteine to phenylalanine, totals 14 residues. The only DNA kept is the CDR3, 42 bases in frame from the first base. V sheds 2 bases and J sheds 2 bases, leaving 7 bases between their ends.

This clonotype was detected only a few times. The antigen it recognizes is unknown. Qualities for individual bases were not recorded, and no much larger clone is one base off. This receptor was identified in a human donor with aplastic anemia. The chain is encoded by TRBV7-2 joined to TRBJ1-5; no D gene can be assigned with confidence. Sequenced sample: sorted CD4+, CD8+, or CD8+CD57+ T cells (not recorded which) from PBMCs. The CDR3 region has the sequence CASSLMRGNQPQHF. The DNA reads as follows: TGTGCCAGCAGCTTAATGAGGGGCAATCAGCCCCAGCATTTT. Extended through the reference TRBV7-2 and TRBJ1-5 proteins, this CDR3 yields the full variable domain: GAGVSQSPSNKVTEKGKDVELRCDPISGHTALYWYRQSLGQGLEFLIYFQGNSAPDKSGLPSDRFSAERTGGSVSTLTIQRTQQEDSAVYLCASSLMRGNQPQHFGDGTRLSIL.